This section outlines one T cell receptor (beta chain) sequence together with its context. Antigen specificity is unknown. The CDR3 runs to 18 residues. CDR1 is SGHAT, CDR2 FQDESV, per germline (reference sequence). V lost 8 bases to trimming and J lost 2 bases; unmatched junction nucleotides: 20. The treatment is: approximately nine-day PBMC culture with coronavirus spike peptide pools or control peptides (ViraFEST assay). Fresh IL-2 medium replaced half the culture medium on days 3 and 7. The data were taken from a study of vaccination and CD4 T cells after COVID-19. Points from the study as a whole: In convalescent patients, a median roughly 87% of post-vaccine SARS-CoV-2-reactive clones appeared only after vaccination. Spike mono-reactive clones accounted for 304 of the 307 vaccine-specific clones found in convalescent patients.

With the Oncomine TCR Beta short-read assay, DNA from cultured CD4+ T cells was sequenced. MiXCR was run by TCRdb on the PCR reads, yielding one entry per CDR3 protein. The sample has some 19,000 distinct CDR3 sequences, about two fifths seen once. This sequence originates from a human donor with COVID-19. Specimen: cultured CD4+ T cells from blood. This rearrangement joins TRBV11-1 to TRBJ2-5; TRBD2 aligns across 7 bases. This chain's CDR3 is CASRSGASGYKLQETQYF. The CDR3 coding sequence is TGTGCCAGCCGAAGCGGGGCTAGCGGATATAAGCTACAAGAGACCCAGTACTTC.